In its sample, the clone carrying this TCR beta chain was seen a few times. What it binds is unknown. TCRdb re-called the 5' RACE reads through MiXCR, storing one row per CDR3 protein. The sample has approximately 93,000 distinct CDR3 sequences, approximately 19% seen once. Time point reported: blood at routine non-recurrence follow-up after resection. V gave up 4 bases and J gave up 6 bases, with 13 bases separating them. Per the germline V gene, CDR1 is KGHSH and CDR2 is LQKENI. This CDR3 has 14 amino acids. The data were taken from a study of spatial heterogeneity in lung cancer. Study information: The cohort: around 79 early-stage, untreated non-small cell lung cancer patients. Alpha-chain sequences were consistently detected less often than beta-chain sequences.

Study-wide points: Tumor TCRs that were ubiquitous and expanded showed up in blood more at resection than follow-up.

V gene TRBV18 combines with J gene TRBJ2-1, with D perhaps given as TRBD1 or TRBD2 (5 bases each). The receptor's source is a male donor with early-stage non-small cell lung cancer. This sample comprised PBMCs, obtained at follow-up. The DNA of the CDR3 is TGTGCCAGCTCACTCGGGGCCAGGGTCAATGAGCAGTTCTTC. It is translated as CASSLGARVNEQFF.